Below, one T cell receptor beta chain is given with its context. In the original processing: Amplification of reference gene primers provided the estimated nucleated cell counts. Clones were read by immunoSEQ multiplex PCR, and TCRdb kept only the in-frame ones, dropping some. The V and J calls and clone size were taken over from that table, and D and trimming were inferred from the DNA. This repertoire shows around 180,000 clones, 80% to 90% found once; its top ten account for around 3.3%. The record originates from a study of blood T cell repertoires in COVID-19. As for the study in general: The United States, Italy and Spain provided the acute and convalescent COVID-19 samples. Sources were T cells, B-cell-depleted T cells, or PBMCs; the material itself was cDNA or gDNA.

V lost 5 bases and J lost 8; bases outside the gene matches: 8. The CDR3 consists of 16 residues. CDR1 SGHVS and CDR2 FQNEAQ come from the germline V gene. The V call is TRBV7-8, the J call TRBJ2-1, with 14 bases fitting TRBD2. This sequence originates from a man aged 60-69 years with acute or convalescent COVID-19. The material sequenced was peripheral blood. CDR3: CASSLRLAGGPDEQFF. CDR3 nucleotide sequence: TGTGCCAGCAGCCTCAGACTAGCGGGAGGGCCGGATGAGCAGTTCTTC.